This is a list of T cell receptor beta chains from one sample in a study of blood T cell repertoires in COVID-19. The method was immunoSEQ multiplex PCR; TCRdb's version includes in-frame clones alone and lacks a portion of them. The sample yields around 450,000 clones, around nine tenths seen once. What was sequenced was PBMCs or T cells enriched from blood (not recorded which). These receptors were taken from a woman younger than 30 with acute COVID-19. Both conserved end residues are part of each CDR3. The D gene is left open where the match is weak. Clone size is given for some rows only: seen once, a few or many times, or a class if the clone is expanded.

v_call	j_call	clone_size	d_call	cdr3_nt	cdr3_aa
TRBV11-3	TRBJ2-5	few	TRBD1	TGTGCCAGCAGCTTAGCCCTAAGGACAGGGGGCAAAGAGACCCAGTACTTC	CASSLALRTGGKETQYF
TRBV7-9	TRBJ1-1	NA	TRBD1	TGTGCCAGCAGCTCGGGACAGCCCAACACTGAAGCTTTCTTT	CASSSGQPNTEAFF
TRBV18	TRBJ2-7	NA	NA	TGTGCCAGCTCACGGGGCGATTTAGAGCAGTACTTC	CASSRGDLEQYF
TRBV30	TRBJ2-7	NA	NA	TGTGCCTGGAGTTATGAGGGATTCGGGAACGAGCAGTACTTC	CAWSYEGFGNEQYF
TRBV7-2	TRBJ2-1	once	NA	TGTGCCAGCAGCTTGTTTAGGACAGACAATGAGCAGTTCTTC	CASSLFRTDNEQFF
TRBV7-6	TRBJ1-4	NA	NA	TGTGCCAGCAGCTCGACAGCTGCTGCAACTAATGAAAAACTGTTTTTT	CASSSTAAATNEKLFF
TRBV30	TRBJ2-7	NA	TRBD1	TGTGCCTGGAGTTCAGTACGAGGGACAGGGGCCAACCCCCACGAGCAGTACTTC	CAWSSVRGTGANPHEQYF
TRBV24-1	TRBJ2-5	NA	NA	TGTGCCACCAGTGATACGCGAGGCAGGGTTGAGACCCAGTACTTC	CATSDTRGRVETQYF
TRBV7-8	TRBJ1-1	NA	TRBD1	TGTGCCAGCAGCGGGGGGACAGCTAACACTGAAGCTTTCTTT	CASSGGTANTEAFF
TRBV28	TRBJ2-7	NA	NA	TGTGCCAGCAGTATAGACTGGGGCCCCCGGGTCTCCTACGAGCAGTACTTC	CASSIDWGPRVSYEQYF
TRBV10-3	TRBJ1-1	NA	NA	TGTGCCATCAGGCAGATAAACACTGAAGCTTTCTTT	CAIRQINTEAFF
TRBV10-3	TRBJ2-4	NA	NA	TGTGCCATCTCAACTGAGGCCAAAAACATTCAGTACTTC	CAISTEAKNIQYF
TRBV7-6	TRBJ2-3	NA	NA	TGTGCCAGCAGCTCCCCGACGGACTTAGGGGATACGCAGTATTTT	CASSSPTDLGDTQYF
TRBV4-2	TRBJ2-6	NA	TRBD2	TGTGCCAGCAGCCCGACTAGCGGGTTCTCTGGGGCCAACGTCCTGACTTTC	CASSPTSGFSGANVLTF
TRBV7-9	TRBJ2-7	NA	TRBD1	TGTGCCAGCAGCTTATCTGGGACAGGGGGTTCGCAGTACTTC	CASSLSGTGGSQYF
TRBV27	TRBJ1-6	NA	NA	TGTGCCAGCAGTTTAACAGAGAATTCACCCCTCCACTTT	CASSLTENSPLHF
TRBV5-1	TRBJ2-7	NA	TRBD1	TGCGCCAGCAGCACGGGACAGGGGATCTACGAGCAGTACTTC	CASSTGQGIYEQYF
TRBV9	TRBJ2-7	NA	NA	TGTGCCAGCAGTTTCACAGAGCAAGGTTACTACGAGCAGTACTTC	CASSFTEQGYYEQYF
TRBV7-9	TRBJ1-1	many	TRBD1	TGTGCCAGCAGCTCAAGGCGACAGGGAATTGGGACTGAAGCTTTCTTT	CASSSRRQGIGTEAFF
TRBV6-5	TRBJ2-5	NA	NA	TGTGCCAGCAGTTTCCGAAGTGGGAGGCCGGAGACCCAGTACTTC	CASSFRSGRPETQYF
TRBV28	TRBJ1-5	NA	TRBD1	TGTGCCAGCAGTTCCCCCGGGACAGGGAGGAATCAGCCCCAGCATTTT	CASSSPGTGRNQPQHF
TRBV5-1	TRBJ2-7	few	NA	TGCGCCAGCAGCTTGGGGGCCCTAGCGATACGCTCCTACGAGCAGTACTTC	CASSLGALAIRSYEQYF
TRBV4-1	TRBJ1-4	NA	NA	TGCGCCAGCAGCCAAAGGGCGGGATATGAAAAACTGTTTTTT	CASSQRAGYEKLFF
TRBV27	TRBJ1-6	NA	NA	TGTGCCAGCAGACCTACAGGGAGCTCCTATAATTCACCCCTCCACTTT	CASRPTGSSYNSPLHF
TRBV13	TRBJ1-1	few	NA	TGTGCCAGCAGCTTAGGCCGGTATGCTTTCTTT	CASSLGRYAFF
TRBV25-1	TRBJ2-5	NA	NA	TGTGCCAGCAGTGTGTCAGGGGAGTCAGAGACCCAGTACTTC	CASSVSGESETQYF
TRBV18	TRBJ2-7	NA	TRBD1	TGTGCCAGCTCACCCACCTCCGGGACAGGGAGCGCATTC	CASSPTSGTGSAF
TRBV30	TRBJ1-2	NA	NA	TGTGCCTGGAGTGTACAGGGATCGGGTGGCTACACCTTC	CAWSVQGSGGYTF
TRBV4-1	TRBJ2-7	once	NA	TGCGCCAGCAGCCAAGATTATAAGACAGTTAGTAGATACGAGCAGTACTTC	CASSQDYKTVSRYEQYF
TRBV7-2	TRBJ1-2	NA	TRBD1	TGTGCCAGCAGCTTAATGAAAAAGAGGGAAGGGGGCAACTATGGCTACACCTTC	CASSLMKKREGGNYGYTF
TRBV4-3	TRBJ1-5	NA	TRBD1	TGCGCCAGCAGCCAAGATCGGACAGGGTGGGACCAGCCCCAGCATTTT	CASSQDRTGWDQPQHF
TRBV18	TRBJ1-1	NA	NA	TGTGCCAGCTCGCCCCGAACAGGGTCCACTGAAGCTTTCTTT	CASSPRTGSTEAFF
TRBV19	TRBJ1-2	NA	NA	TGTGCCAGTAGTAATCAGGGAACTTTCGGTCACACCTTC	CASSNQGTFGHTF
TRBV7-2	TRBJ1-1	NA	NA	NA	CASILDSAVGTEAFF
TRBV19	TRBJ2-1	NA	NA	TGTGCCAGTAGTATAGGGTATGGGGGCCCCTACAATGAGCAGTTCTTC	CASSIGYGGPYNEQFF
TRBV9	TRBJ2-2	NA	NA	TGTGCCAGCAGCGTCCAGACTAGTTTCACCGGGGAGCTGTTTTTT	CASSVQTSFTGELFF
TRBV5-1	TRBJ1-6	NA	NA	TGCGCCAGCAGCTTGTCGACCCAGGTTGATTCACATTCACCCCTCCACTTT	CASSLSTQVDSHSPLHF
TRBV29-1	TRBJ2-3	NA	TRBD2	TGCAGCGTCCTTGGGACTAGCGGGGCCACAGATACGCAGTATTTT	CSVLGTSGATDTQYF
TRBV13	TRBJ2-5	NA	TRBD1	TGTGCCAGCAGCCTAGACAGGGGGGCCCAAGAGACCCAGTACTTC	CASSLDRGAQETQYF
TRBV27	TRBJ1-2	NA	NA	TGTGCCAGCAGTTTTACCAGGGGTGATGGCTACACCTTC	CASSFTRGDGYTF
TRBV19	TRBJ1-1	NA	NA	TGTGCCAGTAGTATAAGGGGTACTGAAGCTTTCTTT	CASSIRGTEAFF
TRBV6-5	TRBJ1-5	NA	NA	TGTGCCAGCAGTCAACAGGGATTGAATCAGCCCCAGCATTTT	CASSQQGLNQPQHF
TRBV7-9	TRBJ1-3	NA	TRBD1	TGTGCCAGCAGCTCAAGTGACAGGGTCCCTGGAAACACCATATATTTT	CASSSSDRVPGNTIYF
TRBV3-1/TRBV3-2	TRBJ1-2	NA	NA	TGTGCCAGCAGCCGAGAAGGGGGAGGCTACACCTTC	CASSREGGGYTF
TRBV5-1	TRBJ2-7	NA	NA	TGCGCCAGCAGCTTGGAAGGGGGCTCCTACGAGCAGTACTTC	CASSLEGGSYEQYF
TRBV4-1	TRBJ1-2	NA	NA	TGCGCCAGCAGCCAAGATGCAGCTAACTATGGCTACACCTTC	CASSQDAANYGYTF
TRBV27	TRBJ2-7	NA	NA	TGTGCCAGCAGTCAGGGGGGTGAGCAGTACTTC	CASSQGGEQYF
TRBV7-9	TRBJ1-6	NA	TRBD1	TGTGCCAGCAGGAGGGACAGTCCTAACTCACCCCTCCACTTT	CASRRDSPNSPLHF
TRBV5-6	TRBJ1-5	NA	TRBD1	TGTGCCAGCAGCGAGGCTGGACAGGGGTTCAATCAGCCCCAGCATTTT	CASSEAGQGFNQPQHF
TRBV6-5	TRBJ1-2	NA	NA	TGTGCCAGCAGTACTACGGGACAAAACTATGGCTACACCTTC	CASSTTGQNYGYTF
TRBV30	TRBJ2-7	once	TRBD2	TGTGCCTGGAGTGGGGGACTAGCGGGCTACGAGCAGTACTTC	CAWSGGLAGYEQYF
TRBV28	TRBJ1-5	once	NA	TGTGCCAGCAGTTCCCCGACAGTCTCCCATATTGAAAGCAATCAGCCCCAGCATTTT	CASSSPTVSHIESNQPQHF
TRBV10-3	TRBJ2-2	NA	NA	TGTGCCATCAGTGAGACTAGCAGAAACACCGGGGAGCTGTTTTTT	CAISETSRNTGELFF